The clone carrying this T cell receptor (beta chain) ranks as medium-sized. What it recognizes is unknown. The same CDR3 can be traced to other DNA sequences in this sample. These data are taken from a study of OX40 agonist ivuxolimab in advanced cancers. Findings and limits, study-wide: More expanded clones were seen, on average, in CD8+ T cells than in CD4+.

CDR3 length: 13 residues. The V end was cut by 2 bases, the J end by 1 base, with 6 bases between. From germline, CDR1 is SEHNR and CDR2 FQNEAQ (reference sequence). Sequencing used immunoSEQ multiplex PCR; TCRdb keeps in-frame clones, though not all of them. The data show about 52,000 clones, roughly 93% seen once. The chain has TRBV7-9 and TRBJ2-7, with D possibly being TRBD1 (5 bases). The sequencing here drew on CD4+ or CD8+ T cells sorted from blood, taken in a trial of the OX40 agonist ivuxolimab. The sequence was collected from an adult with an advanced solid tumor such as melanoma, head and neck, liver or kidney cancer. The CDR3 reads CASSLPGSYEQYF. DNA for the CDR3: TGTGCCAGCAGCTTACCAGGGTCCTACGAGCAGTACTTC.